The clone carrying this TCR beta chain was observed many times. Its antigen remains unidentified. TCRdb reanalysed the RT-PCR reads using MiXCR and keeps one entry per CDR3 protein. The table includes approximately 520,000 distinct CDR3 sequences, around 25% detected once. The data were taken from a study of response to subunit inactivated influenza vaccine. General observations from the study: New T cells are recruited in small numbers by each seasonal influenza vaccination, according to the authors' suggestion.

There are 12 residues in the CDR3. V shed 6 bases and J shed 11 bases, with 13 bases lying between them. Germline V gene data show CDR1 as MGHDK and CDR2 as SYGVNS. The sequencing used CD4+ T cells sorted from PBMCs, collected approximately 5 days after vaccination. The TCR originated in a man aged 50-59 years who received an inactivated influenza vaccine. The chain combines TRBV25-1 with TRBJ1-4; D is perhaps TRBD1 (6 bases). CDR3 nucleotides: TGTGCCAGCAGGGGGGGCAGGGATAAACTGTTTTTT. It yields the protein CASRGGRDKLFF. Variable domain in full (rest from reference TRBV25-1 and TRBJ1-4): EADIYQTPRYLVIGTGKKITLECSQTMGHDKMYWYQQDPGMELHLIHYSYGVNSTEKGDLSSESTVSRIRTEHFPLTLESARPSHTSQYLCASRGGRDKLFFGSGTQLSVL.